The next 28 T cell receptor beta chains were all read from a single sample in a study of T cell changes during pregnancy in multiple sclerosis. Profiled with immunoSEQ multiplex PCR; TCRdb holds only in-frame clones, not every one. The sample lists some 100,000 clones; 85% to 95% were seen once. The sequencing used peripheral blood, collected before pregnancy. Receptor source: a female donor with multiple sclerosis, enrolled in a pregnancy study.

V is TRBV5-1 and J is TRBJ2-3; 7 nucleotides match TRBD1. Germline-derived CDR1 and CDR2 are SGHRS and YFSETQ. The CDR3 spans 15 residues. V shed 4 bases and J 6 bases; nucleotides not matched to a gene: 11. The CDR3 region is CASSPTGQYEDTQYF. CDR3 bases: TGCGCCAGCAGCCCGACGGGACAGTATGAGGATACGCAGTATTTT.

CDR3 bases: TGCGCCAGCAGCTTCGGGTTAGGGGAAGGCGAGCAGTACTTC. Residues: CASSFGLGEGEQYF. V gene TRBV5-1 combines with J gene TRBJ2-7; D is possibly TRBD1 (5 bases). V was trimmed by 2 bases and J by 6 bases, leaving 15 bases between them. The CDR3 totals 14 residues. Germline V CDR1 and CDR2: SGHRS, YFSETQ.

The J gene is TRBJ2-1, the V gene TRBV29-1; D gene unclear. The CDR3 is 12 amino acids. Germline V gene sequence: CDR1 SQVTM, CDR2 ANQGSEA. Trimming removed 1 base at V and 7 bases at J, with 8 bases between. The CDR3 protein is CSVEGNGNEQFF. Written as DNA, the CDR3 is TGCAGCGTTGAAGGGAACGGGAATGAGCAGTTCTTC.

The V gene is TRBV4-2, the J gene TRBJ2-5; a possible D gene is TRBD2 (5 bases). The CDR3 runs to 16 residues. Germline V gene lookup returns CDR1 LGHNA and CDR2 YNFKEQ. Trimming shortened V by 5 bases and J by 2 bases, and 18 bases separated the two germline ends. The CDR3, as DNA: TGTGCCAGCAGCGCGCTAGCCGCCAGAGAACAAGAGACCCAGTACTTC. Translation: CASSALAAREQETQYF.

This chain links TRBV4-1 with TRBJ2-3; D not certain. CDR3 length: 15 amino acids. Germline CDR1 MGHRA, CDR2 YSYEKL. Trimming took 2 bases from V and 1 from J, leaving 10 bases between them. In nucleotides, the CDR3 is TGCGCCAGCAGCCAAATTTCGGTTGGCACAGATACGCAGTATTTT. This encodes CASSQISVGTDTQYF.

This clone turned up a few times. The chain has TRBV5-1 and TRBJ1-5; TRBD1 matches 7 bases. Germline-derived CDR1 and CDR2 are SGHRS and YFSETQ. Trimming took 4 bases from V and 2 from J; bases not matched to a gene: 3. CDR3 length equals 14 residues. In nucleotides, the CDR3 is TGCGCCAGCAGCCCCACAGGGGGCAATCAGCCCCAGCATTTT. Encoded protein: CASSPTGGNQPQHF.

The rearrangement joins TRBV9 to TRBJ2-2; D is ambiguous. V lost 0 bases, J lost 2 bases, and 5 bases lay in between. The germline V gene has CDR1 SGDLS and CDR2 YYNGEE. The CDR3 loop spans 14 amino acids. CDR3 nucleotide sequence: TGTGCCAGCAGCGTAGAAATAAACACCGGGGAGCTGTTTTTT. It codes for CASSVEINTGELFF.

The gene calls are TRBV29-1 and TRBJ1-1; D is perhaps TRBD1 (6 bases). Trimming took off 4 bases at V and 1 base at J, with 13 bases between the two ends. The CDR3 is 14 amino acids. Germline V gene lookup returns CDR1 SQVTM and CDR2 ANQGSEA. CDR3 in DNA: TGCAGCGTTGGTTCGCGGGGGGCGAACACTGAAGCTTTCTTT. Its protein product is CSVGSRGANTEAFF. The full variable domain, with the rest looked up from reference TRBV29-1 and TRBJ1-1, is SAVISQKPSRDICQRGTSLTIQCQVDSQVTMMFWYRQQPGQSLTLIATANQGSEATYESGFVIDKFPISRPNLTFSTLTVSNMSPEDSSIYLCSVGSRGANTEAFFGQGTRLTVV.

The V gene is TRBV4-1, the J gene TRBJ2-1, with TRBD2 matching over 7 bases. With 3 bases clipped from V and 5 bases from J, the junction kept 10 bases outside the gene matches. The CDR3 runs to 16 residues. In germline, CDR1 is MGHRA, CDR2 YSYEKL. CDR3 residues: CASSQQISLADNEQFF. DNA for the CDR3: TGCGCCAGCAGCCAGCAGATCAGCCTAGCGGACAATGAGCAGTTCTTC.

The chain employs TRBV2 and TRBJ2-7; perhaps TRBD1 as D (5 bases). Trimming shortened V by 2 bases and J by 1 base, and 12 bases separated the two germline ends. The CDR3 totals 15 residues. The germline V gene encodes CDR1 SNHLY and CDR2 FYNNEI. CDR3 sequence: CASSETYRNSYEQYF. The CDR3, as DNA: TGTGCCAGCAGTGAAACCTACAGGAATTCCTACGAGCAGTACTTC.

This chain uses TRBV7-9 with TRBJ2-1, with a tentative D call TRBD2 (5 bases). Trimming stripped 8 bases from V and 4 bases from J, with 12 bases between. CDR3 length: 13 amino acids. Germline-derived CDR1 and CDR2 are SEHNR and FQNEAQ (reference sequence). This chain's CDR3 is CASREGRYNEQFF. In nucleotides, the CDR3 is TGTGCCAGCCGAGAGGGCAGGTACAATGAGCAGTTCTTC.

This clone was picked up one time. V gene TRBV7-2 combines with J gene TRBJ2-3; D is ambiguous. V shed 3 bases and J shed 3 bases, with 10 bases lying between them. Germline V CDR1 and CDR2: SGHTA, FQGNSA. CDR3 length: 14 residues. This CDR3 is CASSFWVGTDTQYF. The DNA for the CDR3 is TGTGCCAGCAGCTTTTGGGTCGGGACAGATACGCAGTATTTT.

The CDR3 reads CASSLSRGEAEAFF. CDR3 bases: TGTGCCAGCAGCTTAAGCAGGGGGGAAGCTGAAGCTTTCTTT. V usage is TRBV7-8 and J usage is TRBJ1-1, with 7 bases fitting TRBD1. This CDR3 contains 14 residues. The J segment lost 6 bases and the V segment lost 2 bases, leaving 6 bases of the junction unmatched. CDR1 is SGHVS, CDR2 FQNEAQ, per germline.

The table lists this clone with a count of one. The DNA of the CDR3 is TGTGCCAGCAGCCAAGGCCTAGCGGCCTCCTACGAGCAGTACTTC. Residues: CASSQGLAASYEQYF. The chain uses TRBV4-2 and TRBJ2-7; TRBD2 agrees at 7 bases. The CDR3 contains 15 residues. Germline CDR1 reads LGHNA; CDR2 reads YNFKEQ. After removal of 1 base from V and 0 bases from J, the junction contained 3 bases not matched to a gene.

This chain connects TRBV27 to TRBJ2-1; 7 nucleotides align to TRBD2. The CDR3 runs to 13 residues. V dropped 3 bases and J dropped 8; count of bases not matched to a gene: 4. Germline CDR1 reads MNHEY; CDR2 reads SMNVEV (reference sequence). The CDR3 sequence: CASSFSAGYEQFF. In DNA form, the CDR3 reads TGTGCCAGCAGTTTCTCAGCGGGGTATGAGCAGTTCTTC.

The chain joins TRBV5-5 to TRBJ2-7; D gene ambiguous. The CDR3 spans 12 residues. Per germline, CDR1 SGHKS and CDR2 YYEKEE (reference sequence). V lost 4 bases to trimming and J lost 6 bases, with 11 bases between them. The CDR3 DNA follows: TGTGCCAGCAGCACCTATAGTCCCGAGCAGTACTTC. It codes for CASSTYSPEQYF. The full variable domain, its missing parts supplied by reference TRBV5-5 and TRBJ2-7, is DAGVTQSPTHLIKTRGQQVTLRCSPISGHKSVSWYQQVLGQGPQFIFQYYEKEERGRGNFPDRFSARQFPNYSSELNVNALLLGDSALYLCASSTYSPEQYFGPGTRLTVT.

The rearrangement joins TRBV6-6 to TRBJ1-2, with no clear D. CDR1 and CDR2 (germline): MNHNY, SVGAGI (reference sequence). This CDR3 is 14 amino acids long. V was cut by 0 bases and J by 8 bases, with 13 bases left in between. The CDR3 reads CASSYSWGEGGYTF. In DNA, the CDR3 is TGTGCCAGCAGTTACTCCTGGGGAGAGGGAGGCTACACCTTC.

The CDR3 coding sequence is TGTGCCAGTACCCTGGGCGCAGGGGGTAACTATGGCTACACCTTC. Its protein product is CASTLGAGGNYGYTF. The chain uses TRBV19 and TRBJ1-2, with TRBD1 matching over 7 bases. The germline V gene encodes CDR1 LNHDA and CDR2 SQIVND (reference sequence). The CDR3 is 15 residues long. The V segment lost 7 bases and the J segment 1 base; nucleotides outside the gene matches: 9.

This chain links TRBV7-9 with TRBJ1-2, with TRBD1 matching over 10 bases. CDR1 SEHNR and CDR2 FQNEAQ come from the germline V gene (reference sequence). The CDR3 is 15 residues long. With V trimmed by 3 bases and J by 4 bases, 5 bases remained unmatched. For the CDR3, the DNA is TGTGCCAGCAGCTTTCGACAGGGGGCAGGCTATGGCTACACCTTC. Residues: CASSFRQGAGYGYTF.

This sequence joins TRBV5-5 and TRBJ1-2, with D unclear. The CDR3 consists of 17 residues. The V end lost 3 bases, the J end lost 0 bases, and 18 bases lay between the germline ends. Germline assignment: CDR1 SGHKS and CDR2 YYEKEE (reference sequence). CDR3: CASSSPLTRETNYGYTF. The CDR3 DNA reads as TGTGCCAGCAGCTCGCCCCTCACCCGGGAAACTAACTATGGCTACACCTTC.

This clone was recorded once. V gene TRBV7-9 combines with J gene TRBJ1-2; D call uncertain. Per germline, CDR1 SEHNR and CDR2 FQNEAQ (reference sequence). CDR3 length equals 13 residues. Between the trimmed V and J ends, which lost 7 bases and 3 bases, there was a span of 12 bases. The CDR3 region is CASTTSSDYGYTF. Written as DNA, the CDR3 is TGTGCCAGCACCACCAGCAGCGACTATGGCTACACCTTC.

The CDR3 loop is CASSYGAGDAYGYTF. The CDR3 DNA reads as TGTGCCAGCAGTTACGGGGCAGGGGATGCCTATGGCTACACCTTC. This chain joins TRBV6-6 and TRBJ1-2; a weak D match, TRBD1 (6 bases). The CDR3 sequence is 15 residues long. Trimming pared 2 bases from V and 4 bases from J, leaving 14 bases between. CDR1 is MNHNY, CDR2 SVGAGI, per germline (reference sequence).

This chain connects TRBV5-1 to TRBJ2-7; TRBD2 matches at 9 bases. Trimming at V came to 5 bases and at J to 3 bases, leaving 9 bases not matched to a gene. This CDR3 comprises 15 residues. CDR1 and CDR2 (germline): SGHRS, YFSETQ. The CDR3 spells CASRHLPAGGYEQYF. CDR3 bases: TGCGCCAGCAGACACTTACCAGCGGGAGGCTACGAGCAGTACTTC.

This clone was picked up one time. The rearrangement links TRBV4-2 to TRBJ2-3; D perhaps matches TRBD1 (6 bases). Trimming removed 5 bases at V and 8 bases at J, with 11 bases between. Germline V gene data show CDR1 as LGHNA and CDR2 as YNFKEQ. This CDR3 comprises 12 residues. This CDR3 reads CASSGEQGTQYF. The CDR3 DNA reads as TGTGCCAGCAGCGGGGAACAGGGTACGCAGTATTTT.

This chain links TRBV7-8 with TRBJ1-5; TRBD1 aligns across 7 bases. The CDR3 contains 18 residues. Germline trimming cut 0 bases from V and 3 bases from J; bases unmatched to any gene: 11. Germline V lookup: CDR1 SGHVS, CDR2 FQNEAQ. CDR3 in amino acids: CASSLALARGHNNQPQHF. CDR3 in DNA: TGTGCCAGCAGCTTAGCGTTGGCGAGGGGGCATAACAATCAGCCCCAGCATTTT. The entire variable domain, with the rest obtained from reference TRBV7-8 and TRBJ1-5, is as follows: GAGVSQSPRYKVAKRGQDVALRCDPISGHVSLFWYQQALGQGPEFLTYFQNEAQLDKSGLPSDRFFAERPEGSVSTLKIQRTQQEDSAVYLCASSLALARGHNNQPQHFGDGTRLSIL.

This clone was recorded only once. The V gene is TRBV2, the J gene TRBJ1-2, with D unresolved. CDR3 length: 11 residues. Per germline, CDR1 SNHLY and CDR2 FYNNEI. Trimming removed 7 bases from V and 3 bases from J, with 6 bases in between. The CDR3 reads CASNRDYGYTF. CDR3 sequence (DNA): TGTGCCAGCAACCGGGACTATGGCTACACCTTC.

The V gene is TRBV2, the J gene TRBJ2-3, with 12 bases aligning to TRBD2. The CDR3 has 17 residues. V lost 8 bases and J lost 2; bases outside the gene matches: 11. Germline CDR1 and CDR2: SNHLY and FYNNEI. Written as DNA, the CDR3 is TGTGCCAGCTGCGGACTAGCGGGACCCGACTTCACAGATACGCAGTATTTT. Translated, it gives CASCGLAGPDFTDTQYF.

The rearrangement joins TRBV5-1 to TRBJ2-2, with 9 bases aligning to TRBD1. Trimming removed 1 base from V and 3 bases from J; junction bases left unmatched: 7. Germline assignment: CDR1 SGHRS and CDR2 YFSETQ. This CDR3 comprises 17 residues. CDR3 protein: CASSLRRDRGYTGELFF. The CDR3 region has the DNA TGCGCCAGCAGCTTGAGACGCGACAGGGGGTACACCGGGGAGCTGTTTTTT. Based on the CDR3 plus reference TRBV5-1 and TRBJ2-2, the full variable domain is KAGVTQTPRYLIKTRGQQVTLSCSPISGHRSVSWYQQTPGQGLQFLFEYFSETQRNKGNFPGRFSGRQFSNSRSEMNVSTLELGDSALYLCASSLRRDRGYTGELFFGEGSRLTVL.